These T cell receptor beta chains were read from a single sample in a study of T cell changes during pregnancy in multiple sclerosis. Here immunoSEQ multiplex PCR was the method, and the copy in TCRdb shows in-frame clones only, minus some. The sample includes 100,000 to 140,000 clones, under 95% of them seen just once. The sample consisted of peripheral blood, taken in the third trimester of pregnancy. The receptors originated from a female donor in good health, enrolled as a control in a pregnancy study. The CDR3 runs from the conserved cysteine through the conserved F or W. Fields, in order: V gene, D gene, clone size, CDR3 length, J gene, CDR3 DNA, CDR3 protein. D genes are given only for firm matches. Clone size is shown for a subset of rows, as once, few, many or a class of expanded clone.

V gene: TRBV4-1
D gene: TRBD1
clone size: NA
CDR3 length: 16
J gene: TRBJ2-7
CDR3 DNA: TGCGCCAGCAGCCAAATAGTAGGACAGGGGAGTTCCGGGCAGTACTTC
CDR3 protein: CASSQIVGQGSSGQYF

V gene: TRBV12-5
D gene: TRBD2
clone size: NA
CDR3 length: 17
J gene: TRBJ2-1
CDR3 DNA: TGTGCTAGTGGTGGAGCAGCGGGGGGCCCTACCTACAATGAGCAGTTCTTC
CDR3 protein: CASGGAAGGPTYNEQFF

V gene: TRBV9
D gene: TRBD1
clone size: few
CDR3 length: 16
J gene: TRBJ1-3
CDR3 DNA: TGTGCCAGCAGCGTGGGACAGGGGGGAACGGGAAACACCATATATTTT
CDR3 protein: CASSVGQGGTGNTIYF

V gene: TRBV7-3
D gene: TRBD1
clone size: NA
CDR3 length: 16
J gene: TRBJ1-2
CDR3 DNA: TGTGCCAGCAGCTTAACGGCGCAGGGGGCGAGCTATGGCTACACCTTC
CDR3 protein: CASSLTAQGASYGYTF

V gene: TRBV6-1
D gene: NA
clone size: NA
CDR3 length: 12
J gene: TRBJ1-1
CDR3 DNA: TGTGCCAGCGCACTACATCGCACTGAAGCTTTCTTT
CDR3 protein: CASALHRTEAFF

V gene: TRBV27
D gene: TRBD1
clone size: NA
CDR3 length: 12
J gene: TRBJ1-2
CDR3 DNA: TGTGCCAGCAAGGGGACAGGGCCTGGCTACACCTTC
CDR3 protein: CASKGTGPGYTF

V gene: TRBV11-2
D gene: NA
clone size: NA
CDR3 length: 16
J gene: TRBJ1-4
CDR3 DNA: TGTGCCAGCAGCTTAGGGTTTGGACAGCGTAATGAAAAACTGTTTTTT
CDR3 protein: CASSLGFGQRNEKLFF

V gene: TRBV5-1
D gene: TRBD1
clone size: NA
CDR3 length: 12
J gene: TRBJ1-2
CDR3 DNA: TGCGCCAGCAGCCCACAGGGGGACGGCTACACCTTC
CDR3 protein: CASSPQGDGYTF

V gene: TRBV13
D gene: NA
clone size: NA
CDR3 length: 13
J gene: TRBJ1-1
CDR3 DNA: TGTGCCAGCAGCTTCGCCAGGGGCACTGAAGCTTTCTTT
CDR3 protein: CASSFARGTEAFF

V gene: TRBV5-1
D gene: NA
clone size: NA
CDR3 length: 15
J gene: TRBJ1-2
CDR3 DNA: TGCGCCAGCAGTTACGAAAACAGGGCTCTCTATGGCTACACCTTC
CDR3 protein: CASSYENRALYGYTF

V gene: TRBV7-2
D gene: NA
clone size: NA
CDR3 length: 14
J gene: TRBJ1-2
CDR3 DNA: TGTGCCAGCAGCCCGACCGGACAGAGATATGGCTACACCTTC
CDR3 protein: CASSPTGQRYGYTF

V gene: TRBV7-9
D gene: TRBD1
clone size: NA
CDR3 length: 15
J gene: TRBJ2-7
CDR3 DNA: TGTGCCAGCAGAACCGGGACAGAGAGCTCCTACGAGCAGTACTTC
CDR3 protein: CASRTGTESSYEQYF

V gene: TRBV10-3
D gene: NA
clone size: NA
CDR3 length: 16
J gene: TRBJ1-2
CDR3 DNA: TGTGCCATCAGTGAGTCCGCCGGGTCCTCTAACTATGGCTACACCTTC
CDR3 protein: CAISESAGSSNYGYTF

V gene: TRBV6-6
D gene: NA
clone size: NA
CDR3 length: 14
J gene: TRBJ1-1
CDR3 DNA: TGTGCCAGCAGTTACCCCCACCAGGGCACTGAAGCTTTCTTT
CDR3 protein: CASSYPHQGTEAFF

V gene: TRBV21-1
D gene: NA
clone size: NA
CDR3 length: 18
J gene: TRBJ1-1
CDR3 DNA: TGTGCCAGCAGCAAACGGAAGTCGCGGGGTCGAGTTGGGACTGAAGCTTTCTTT
CDR3 protein: CASSKRKSRGRVGTEAFF

V gene: TRBV7-2
D gene: TRBD1
clone size: NA
CDR3 length: 12
J gene: TRBJ1-2
CDR3 DNA: TGTGCCAGCAAAGGACAGGAGTATGGCTACACCTTC
CDR3 protein: CASKGQEYGYTF

V gene: TRBV6-1
D gene: NA
clone size: few
CDR3 length: 13
J gene: TRBJ2-5
CDR3 DNA: TGTGCCAGCAGTCGACAGTTACAAGAGACCCAGTACTTC
CDR3 protein: CASSRQLQETQYF

V gene: TRBV20-1
D gene: NA
clone size: NA
CDR3 length: 11
J gene: TRBJ1-4
CDR3 DNA: TGCAGTGCCACGGGGTCAGAAAAACTGTTTTTT
CDR3 protein: CSATGSEKLFF

V gene: TRBV4-3
D gene: TRBD1
clone size: NA
CDR3 length: 15
J gene: TRBJ1-4
CDR3 DNA: TGCGCCAGCAGCCGGTCCGGGACAGGGAAGGAAAAACTGTTTTTT
CDR3 protein: CASSRSGTGKEKLFF

V gene: TRBV10-3
D gene: NA
clone size: NA
CDR3 length: 13
J gene: TRBJ2-7
CDR3 DNA: TGTGCCATCAGTGGGACTATCTCCTACGAGCAGTACTTC
CDR3 protein: CAISGTISYEQYF

V gene: TRBV7-3
D gene: TRBD1
clone size: once
CDR3 length: 15
J gene: TRBJ2-4
CDR3 DNA: TGTGCCAGCAGCACGGGACAGGGGTCCAAAAACATTCAGTACTTC
CDR3 protein: CASSTGQGSKNIQYF

V gene: TRBV7-7
D gene: TRBD1
clone size: once
CDR3 length: 15
J gene: TRBJ2-7
CDR3 DNA: TGTGCCAGCAGCTTTCAGACAGGGGGGACATACGAGCAGTACTTC
CDR3 protein: CASSFQTGGTYEQYF

V gene: TRBV2
D gene: TRBD1
clone size: few
CDR3 length: 13
J gene: TRBJ2-7
CDR3 DNA: TGTGCCAGCACCCTGGACAGGGCCCACGAGCAGTACTTC
CDR3 protein: CASTLDRAHEQYF

V gene: TRBV19
D gene: NA
clone size: NA
CDR3 length: 15
J gene: TRBJ1-6
CDR3 DNA: TGTGCCAGTAGTATTGGGAACAGGGTAAATTCACCCCTCCACTTT
CDR3 protein: CASSIGNRVNSPLHF